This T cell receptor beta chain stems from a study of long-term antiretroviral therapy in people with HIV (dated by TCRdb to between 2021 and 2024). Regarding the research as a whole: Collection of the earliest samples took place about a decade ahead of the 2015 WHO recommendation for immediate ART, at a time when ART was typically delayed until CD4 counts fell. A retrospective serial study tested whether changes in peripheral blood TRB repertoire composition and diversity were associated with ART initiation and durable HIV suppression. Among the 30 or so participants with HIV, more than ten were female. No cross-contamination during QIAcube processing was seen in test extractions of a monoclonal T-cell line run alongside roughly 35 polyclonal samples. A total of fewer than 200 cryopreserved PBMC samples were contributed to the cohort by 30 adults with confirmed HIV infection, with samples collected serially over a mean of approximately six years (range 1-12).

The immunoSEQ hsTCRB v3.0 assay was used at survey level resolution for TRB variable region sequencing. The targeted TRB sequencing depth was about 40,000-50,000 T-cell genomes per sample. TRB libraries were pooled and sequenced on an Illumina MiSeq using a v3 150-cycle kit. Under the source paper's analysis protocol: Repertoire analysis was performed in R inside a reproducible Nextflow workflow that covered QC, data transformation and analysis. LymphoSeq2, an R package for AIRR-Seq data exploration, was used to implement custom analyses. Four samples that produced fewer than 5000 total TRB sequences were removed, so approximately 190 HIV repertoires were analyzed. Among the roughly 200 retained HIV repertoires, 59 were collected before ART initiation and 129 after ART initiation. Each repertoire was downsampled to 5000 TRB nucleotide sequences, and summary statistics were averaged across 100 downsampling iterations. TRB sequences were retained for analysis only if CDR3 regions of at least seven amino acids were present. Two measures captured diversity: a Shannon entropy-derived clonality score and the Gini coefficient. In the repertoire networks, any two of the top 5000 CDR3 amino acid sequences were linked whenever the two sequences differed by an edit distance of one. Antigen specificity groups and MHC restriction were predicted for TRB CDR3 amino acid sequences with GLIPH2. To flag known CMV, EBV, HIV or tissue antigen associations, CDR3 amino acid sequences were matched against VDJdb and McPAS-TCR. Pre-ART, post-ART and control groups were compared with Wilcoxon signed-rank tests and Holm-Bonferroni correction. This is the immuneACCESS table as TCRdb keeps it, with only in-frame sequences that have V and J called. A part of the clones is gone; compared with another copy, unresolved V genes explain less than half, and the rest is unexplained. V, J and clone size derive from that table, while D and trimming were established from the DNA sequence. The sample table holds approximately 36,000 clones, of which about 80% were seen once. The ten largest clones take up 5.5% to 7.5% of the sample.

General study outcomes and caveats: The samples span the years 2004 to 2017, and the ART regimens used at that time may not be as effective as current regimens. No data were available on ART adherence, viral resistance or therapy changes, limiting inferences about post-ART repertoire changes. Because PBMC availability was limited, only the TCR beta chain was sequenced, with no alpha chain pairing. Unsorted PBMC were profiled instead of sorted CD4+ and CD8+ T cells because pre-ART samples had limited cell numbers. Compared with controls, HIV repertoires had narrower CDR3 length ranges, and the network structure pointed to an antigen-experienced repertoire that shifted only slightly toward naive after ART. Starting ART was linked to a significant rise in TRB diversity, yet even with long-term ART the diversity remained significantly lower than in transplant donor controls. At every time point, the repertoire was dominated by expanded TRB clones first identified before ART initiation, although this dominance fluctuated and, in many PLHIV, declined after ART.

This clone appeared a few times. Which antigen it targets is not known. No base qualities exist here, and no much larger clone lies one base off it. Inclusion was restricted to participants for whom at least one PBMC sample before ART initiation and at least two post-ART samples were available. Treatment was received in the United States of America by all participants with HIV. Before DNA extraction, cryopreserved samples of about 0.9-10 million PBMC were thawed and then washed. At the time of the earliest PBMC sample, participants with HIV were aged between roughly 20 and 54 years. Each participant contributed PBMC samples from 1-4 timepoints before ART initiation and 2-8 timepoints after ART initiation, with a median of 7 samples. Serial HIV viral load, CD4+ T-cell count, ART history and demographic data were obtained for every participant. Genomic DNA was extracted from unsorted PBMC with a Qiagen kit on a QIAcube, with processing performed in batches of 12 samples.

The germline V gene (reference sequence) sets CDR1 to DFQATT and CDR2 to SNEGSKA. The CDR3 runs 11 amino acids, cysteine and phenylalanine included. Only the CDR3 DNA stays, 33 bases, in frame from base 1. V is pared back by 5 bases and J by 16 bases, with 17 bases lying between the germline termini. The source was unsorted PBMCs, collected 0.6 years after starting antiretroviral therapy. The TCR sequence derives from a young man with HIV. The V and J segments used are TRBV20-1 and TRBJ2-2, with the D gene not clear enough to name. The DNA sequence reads TGCAGTGCTGCTCTCGGACCCCCGGGGTTTTTT. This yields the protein CSAALGPPGFF.